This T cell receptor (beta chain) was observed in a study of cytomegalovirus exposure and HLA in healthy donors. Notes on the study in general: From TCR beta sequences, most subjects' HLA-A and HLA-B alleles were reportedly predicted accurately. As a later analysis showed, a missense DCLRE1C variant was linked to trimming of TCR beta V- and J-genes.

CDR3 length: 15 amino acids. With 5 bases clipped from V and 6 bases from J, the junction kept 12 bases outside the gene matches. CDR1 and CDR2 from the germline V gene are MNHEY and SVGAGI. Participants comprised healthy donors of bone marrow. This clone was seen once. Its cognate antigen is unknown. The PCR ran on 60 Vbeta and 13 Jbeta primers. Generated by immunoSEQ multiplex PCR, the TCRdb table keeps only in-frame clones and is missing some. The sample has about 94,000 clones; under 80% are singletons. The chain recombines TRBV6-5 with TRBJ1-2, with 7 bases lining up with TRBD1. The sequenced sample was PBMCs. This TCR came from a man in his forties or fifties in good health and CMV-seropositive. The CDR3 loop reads CASSRFVTTGNGYTF. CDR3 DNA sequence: TGTGCCAGCAGTCGATTCGTCACGACAGGGAATGGCTACACCTTC.